Sequencing of this TCR beta chain was carried out in a study of blood T cells in healthy people across ages. Whole-study context: Template switching caught about one barcoded beta molecule for each two T cells.

The CDR3 runs to 14 residues. The V end was cut by 3 bases, the J end by 2 bases, with 11 bases between. Germline V lookup: CDR1 SGDLS, CDR2 YYNGEE. This clonotype has only a few counts. Antigen specificity is unknown. General observations from the study: Estimated diversity, derived from one million T cells, was regarded as an underestimate.

Next came a second PCR, run for about 6 to 12 cycles, which used a sample-barcoded 5' primer along with a J-beta primer mix. TCRdb analysed the 5' RACE reads with MiXCR anew, one entry per CDR3 protein. The data hold fewer than 900,000 distinct CDR3 sequences, with about 52% observed a single time. This clonotype was obtained from a woman between 55 and 75 years old in good health. The specimen was blood. The chain recombines TRBV9 with TRBJ2-5; D possibly corresponds to TRBD2 (5 bases). The CDR3 loop reads CASSADRGQETQYF. DNA for the CDR3: TGTGCCAGCAGCGCCGACCGGGGACAAGAGACCCAGTACTTC.